This T cell receptor (beta chain) was captured by sequencing in a study of blood T cell repertoires in COVID-19. Whole-study context: The study drew acute and convalescent COVID-19 samples from the United States, Italy and Spain.

In the original processing: Estimation of nucleated cell counts relied on the amplification of reference gene primers. Assay used: immunoSEQ multiplex PCR; TCRdb lists only in-frame clones, some missing. V and J calls and clone size are those listed in that table; D and trimming were worked out from the DNA. This sample has around 100,000 clones, with around 88% found just once. This CDR3 is built from 15 residues. Germline CDR1 SSHAT, CDR2 FNYEAQ (reference sequence). With 4 bases removed from V and 4 bases from J, the gap between germline ends came to 14 bases. The chain uses TRBV7-7 and TRBJ2-1, with TRBD2 as a possible D gene (5 bases). The TCR was taken from a human donor in a cohort sampled during active COVID-19. Sequences were obtained from peripheral blood. This CDR3 reads CASSSGLLLYNEQFF. The CDR3 DNA is TGTGCCAGCAGCTCAGGACTCCTTTTATACAATGAGCAGTTCTTC.